This record covers a single T cell receptor (beta chain). This entry is derived from a study of blood T cell repertoires in COVID-19. The overall study: Spain, Italy and the United States supplied samples that represented acute and convalescent COVID-19.

Libraries were prepared by immunoSEQ multiplex PCR; TCRdb keeps only in-frame clonotypes and omits some of them. In the table there are about 300,000 clones, 90% of which are singletons. The sample consisted of PBMCs or T cells enriched from blood (not recorded which). The source is a woman aged 18-29 years with acute COVID-19.

The CDR3 sequence: CASRPTSGSDEQFF. The CDR3 nucleotides are TGTGCCAGCAGGCCCACTAGCGGGAGTGATGAGCAGTTCTTC. J is TRBJ2-1 and V is TRBV6-6, with TRBD2 matching over 11 bases. V was clipped by 6 bases and J by 8 bases; unmatched bases: 6. The CDR3 runs 14 residues. Germline CDR1 reads MNHNY; CDR2 reads SVGAGI (reference sequence).